This is a list of T cell receptor beta chains from one sample in a study of T-cell reconstitution after alpha-beta-depleted transplantation in children. TCRdb processed the PCR reads anew with MiXCR; each CDR3 protein has one entry. Among around 600,000 distinct CDR3 sequences, 16% were seen once, and the ten largest hold 0.9% to 1.2%. Specimen: PBMCs from the stem cell graft donor, collected from the stem cell graft. The receptors originated from a human donor who donated a stem cell graft to a child with acute myeloid leukemia. Each CDR3 is given with its conserved first and last residue. Each record gives: J gene, V gene, D gene, clone size, CDR3 protein, CDR3 DNA. The D gene is left open where the match is weak. Where a row states a size, it is once, few, many or the class of an expanded clone; other rows omit it.

J gene: TRBJ2-5; V gene: TRBV20-1; D gene: TRBD2; clone size: .; CDR3 protein: CSATRLAGGPNQETQYF; CDR3 DNA: TGCAGTGCTACTAGACTAGCGGGGGGGCCAAACCAAGAGACCCAGTACTTC
J gene: TRBJ2-1; V gene: TRBV20-1; D gene: TRBD2; clone size: many; CDR3 protein: CSAYHSGLYVHEQFF; CDR3 DNA: TGCAGTGCTTACCACTCGGGACTATACGTCCATGAGCAGTTCTTC
J gene: TRBJ1-5; V gene: TRBV7-2; D gene: .; clone size: .; CDR3 protein: CASSLGLIPGAYTSNQPQHF; CDR3 DNA: TGTGCCAGCAGCTTAGGGCTCATTCCGGGGGCATATACGAGCAATCAGCCCCAGCATTTT
J gene: TRBJ1-1; V gene: TRBV29-1; D gene: .; clone size: few; CDR3 protein: CSVVGFTEAFF; CDR3 DNA: TGCAGCGTTGTAGGATTCACTGAAGCTTTCTTT
J gene: TRBJ1-6; V gene: TRBV5-6; D gene: TRBD1; clone size: .; CDR3 protein: CASSLEQGGSYNSPLHF; CDR3 DNA: TGTGCCAGCAGCTTGGAGCAGGGGGGCTCCTATAATTCACCCCTCCACTTT
J gene: TRBJ2-3; V gene: TRBV9; D gene: .; clone size: many; CDR3 protein: CASSTRDTQYF; CDR3 DNA: TGTGCCAGCAGTACGCGAGATACGCAGTATTTT
J gene: TRBJ2-5; V gene: TRBV5-1; D gene: TRBD1; clone size: .; CDR3 protein: CASSSRGSGQETQYF; CDR3 DNA: TGCGCCAGCAGCTCCAGGGGGTCAGGCCAAGAGACCCAGTACTTC
J gene: TRBJ1-6; V gene: TRBV20-1; D gene: .; clone size: many; CDR3 protein: CSASGGNPSPLHF; CDR3 DNA: TGCAGTGCTAGTGGGGGGAACCCTTCACCCCTCCACTTT
J gene: TRBJ2-1; V gene: TRBV11-2; D gene: .; clone size: few; CDR3 protein: CASSLDWSGGEQFF; CDR3 DNA: TGTGCCAGCAGCTTAGATTGGAGTGGGGGTGAGCAGTTCTTC
J gene: TRBJ1-2; V gene: TRBV20-1; D gene: TRBD1; clone size: few; CDR3 protein: CSADLTPWTGNGYTF; CDR3 DNA: TGCAGTGCCGATCTCACACCTTGGACAGGCAATGGCTACACCTTC
J gene: TRBJ2-1; V gene: TRBV12-3/TRBV12-4; D gene: .; clone size: few; CDR3 protein: CASSPGHYNEQFF; CDR3 DNA: TGTGCCAGCAGCCCCGGACACTACAATGAGCAGTTCTTC
J gene: TRBJ2-5; V gene: TRBV5-1; D gene: .; clone size: .; CDR3 protein: CASSGAGRQETQYF; CDR3 DNA: TGCGCCAGCAGTGGTGCAGGGAGACAAGAGACCCAGTACTTC
J gene: TRBJ2-2; V gene: TRBV13; D gene: .; clone size: .; CDR3 protein: CASSFPGDLNTGELFF; CDR3 DNA: TGTGCCAGCAGCTTCCCCGGGGACCTGAACACCGGGGAGCTGTTTTTT
J gene: TRBJ1-1; V gene: TRBV5-6; D gene: .; clone size: few; CDR3 protein: CASSLGVDFGPEAFF; CDR3 DNA: TGTGCCAGCAGCTTGGGGGTCGATTTTGGTCCTGAAGCTTTCTTT
J gene: TRBJ1-1; V gene: TRBV5-6; D gene: .; clone size: .; CDR3 protein: CASSLEDRRPTEAFF; CDR3 DNA: TGTGCCAGCAGCTTGGAGGATCGTCGACCTACTGAAGCTTTCTTT
J gene: TRBJ2-1; V gene: TRBV4-3; D gene: .; clone size: many; CDR3 protein: CASSQDRGGANEQFF; CDR3 DNA: TGCGCCAGCAGCCAAGATAGGGGGGGGGCCAATGAGCAGTTCTTC
J gene: TRBJ1-1; V gene: TRBV28; D gene: .; clone size: .; CDR3 protein: CASSLDRDQNTEAFF; CDR3 DNA: TGTGCCAGCAGTTTGGACCGGGACCAGAACACTGAAGCTTTCTTT
J gene: TRBJ2-3; V gene: TRBV7-3; D gene: TRBD1; clone size: few; CDR3 protein: CASSTRTGGDTQYF; CDR3 DNA: TGTGCCAGCAGCACAAGGACAGGGGGGGATACGCAGTATTTT
J gene: TRBJ2-1; V gene: TRBV15; D gene: TRBD2; clone size: many; CDR3 protein: CATSSGGLADEQFF; CDR3 DNA: TGTGCCACCAGCAGTGGCGGACTAGCGGACGAGCAGTTCTTC
J gene: TRBJ2-5; V gene: TRBV5-1; D gene: .; clone size: .; CDR3 protein: CASSLEDSHSYQETQYF; CDR3 DNA: TGCGCCAGCAGCTTGGAGGACAGTCATTCGTACCAAGAGACCCAGTACTTC
J gene: TRBJ1-4; V gene: TRBV4-3; D gene: .; clone size: few; CDR3 protein: CASSQDRGSSSEKLFF; CDR3 DNA: TGCGCCAGCAGCCAAGATCGGGGGTCGAGCAGTGAAAAACTGTTTTTT
J gene: TRBJ2-1; V gene: TRBV5-6; D gene: .; clone size: many; CDR3 protein: CASSKPGTYFNEQFF; CDR3 DNA: TGTGCCAGCAGCAAACCGGGAACCTACTTCAATGAGCAGTTCTTC
J gene: TRBJ1-2; V gene: TRBV5-6; D gene: TRBD1; clone size: many; CDR3 protein: CASGTDNYGYTF; CDR3 DNA: TGTGCCAGCGGGACAGACAACTATGGCTACACCTTC
J gene: TRBJ1-2; V gene: TRBV14; D gene: TRBD1; clone size: .; CDR3 protein: CASSSLDRANGYTF; CDR3 DNA: TGTGCCAGCAGCTCCCTTGACAGGGCGAATGGCTACACCTTC
J gene: TRBJ2-2; V gene: TRBV12-3/TRBV12-4; D gene: TRBD2; clone size: .; CDR3 protein: CASKGTSEANTGELFF; CDR3 DNA: TGTGCCAGCAAAGGGACTAGCGAAGCGAACACCGGGGAGCTGTTTTTT
J gene: TRBJ2-2; V gene: TRBV20-1; D gene: TRBD2; clone size: .; CDR3 protein: CSARDSWTSGVSGELFF; CDR3 DNA: TGCAGTGCTAGAGATTCCTGGACTAGCGGGGTGTCCGGGGAGCTGTTTTTT
J gene: TRBJ2-7; V gene: TRBV20-1; D gene: TRBD1; clone size: many; CDR3 protein: CSARSTGFPYEQYF; CDR3 DNA: TGCAGTGCTAGGTCGACAGGGTTTCCCTACGAGCAGTACTTC
J gene: TRBJ1-1; V gene: TRBV29-1; D gene: .; clone size: many; CDR3 protein: CSVGRGEDTEAFF; CDR3 DNA: TGCAGCGTTGGTAGGGGAGAAGACACTGAAGCTTTCTTT
J gene: TRBJ1-2; V gene: TRBV20-1; D gene: TRBD1; clone size: .; CDR3 protein: CSAPTGARGSYGYTF; CDR3 DNA: TGCAGTGCTCCCACAGGGGCGCGAGGTTCCTATGGCTACACCTTC
J gene: TRBJ2-2; V gene: TRBV6-5; D gene: .; clone size: many; CDR3 protein: CASSFSIIGNTGELFF; CDR3 DNA: TGTGCCAGCAGTTTTAGCATCATCGGGAACACCGGGGAGCTGTTTTTT
J gene: TRBJ1-5; V gene: TRBV5-5; D gene: .; clone size: few; CDR3 protein: CASSLIQGREPQHF; CDR3 DNA: TGTGCCAGCAGCTTGATCCAGGGGAGGGAACCCCAGCATTTT
J gene: TRBJ2-5; V gene: TRBV30; D gene: TRBD1; clone size: .; CDR3 protein: CAWRTGGKTQYF; CDR3 DNA: TGTGCCTGGAGGACAGGGGGCAAGACCCAGTACTTC
J gene: TRBJ1-1; V gene: TRBV6-2/TRBV6-3; D gene: .; clone size: .; CDR3 protein: CASLPPEGLTSEAFF; CDR3 DNA: TGTGCCAGCCTACCCCCCGAGGGGCTGACTTCTGAAGCTTTCTTT
J gene: TRBJ2-1; V gene: TRBV7-2; D gene: .; clone size: few; CDR3 protein: CASSFPLVRNEQFF; CDR3 DNA: TGTGCCAGCAGCTTCCCCCTAGTCAGGAATGAGCAGTTCTTC
J gene: TRBJ1-5; V gene: TRBV5-5; D gene: .; clone size: few; CDR3 protein: CASSHTGKDQPQHF; CDR3 DNA: TGTGCCAGCAGCCATACAGGGAAGGATCAGCCCCAGCATTTT
J gene: TRBJ2-2; V gene: TRBV6-5; D gene: .; clone size: many; CDR3 protein: CASSYSLNTGELFF; CDR3 DNA: TGTGCCAGCAGTTACTCACTAAACACCGGGGAGCTGTTTTTT
J gene: TRBJ2-7; V gene: TRBV4-3; D gene: .; clone size: .; CDR3 protein: CASSQVGWGDEQYF; CDR3 DNA: TGCGCCAGCAGCCAAGTGGGTTGGGGAGACGAGCAGTACTTC
J gene: TRBJ2-1; V gene: TRBV15; D gene: .; clone size: many; CDR3 protein: CATSRTGLISSYNEQFF; CDR3 DNA: TGTGCCACCAGCAGAACGGGACTCATCAGCTCCTACAATGAGCAGTTCTTC
J gene: TRBJ2-5; V gene: TRBV10-3; D gene: .; clone size: many; CDR3 protein: CAISEGVRETQYF; CDR3 DNA: TGTGCCATCAGTGAGGGGGTCCGGGAGACCCAGTACTTC
J gene: TRBJ2-5; V gene: TRBV7-9; D gene: .; clone size: .; CDR3 protein: CASSAVAGETQYF; CDR3 DNA: TGTGCCAGCAGCGCCGTGGCCGGGGAGACCCAGTACTTC
J gene: TRBJ1-4; V gene: TRBV20-1; D gene: .; clone size: few; CDR3 protein: CSARDPDSPLGNEKLFF; CDR3 DNA: TGCAGTGCTAGAGATCCCGATTCCCCCCTGGGGAATGAAAAACTGTTTTTT
J gene: TRBJ1-4; V gene: TRBV11-2; D gene: .; clone size: .; CDR3 protein: CASSSDARRREKLFF; CDR3 DNA: TGTGCCAGCAGCTCCGACGCACGACGGCGGGAAAAACTGTTTTTT
J gene: TRBJ2-3; V gene: TRBV6-6; D gene: .; clone size: many; CDR3 protein: CASSFSGDTQYF; CDR3 DNA: TGTGCCAGCAGTTTCAGCGGAGATACGCAGTATTTT
J gene: TRBJ2-7; V gene: TRBV29-1; D gene: .; clone size: many; CDR3 protein: CSAMTESPYEQYF; CDR3 DNA: TGCAGCGCAATGACAGAGTCCCCCTACGAGCAGTACTTC
J gene: TRBJ2-3; V gene: TRBV20-1; D gene: TRBD2; clone size: many; CDR3 protein: CSVETSGGSSSTDTQYF; CDR3 DNA: TGCAGTGTCGAGACTAGCGGGGGGTCCTCTAGCACAGATACGCAGTATTTT
J gene: TRBJ1-5; V gene: TRBV21-1; D gene: .; clone size: .; CDR3 protein: CASSKERGQINQPQHF; CDR3 DNA: TGTGCCAGCAGCAAAGAACGGGGACAGATCAATCAGCCCCAGCATTTT
J gene: TRBJ1-1; V gene: TRBV29-1; D gene: .; clone size: few; CDR3 protein: CSVGGPDSSNTEAFF; CDR3 DNA: TGCAGCGTTGGGGGGCCGGACAGTTCGAACACTGAAGCTTTCTTT
J gene: TRBJ2-7; V gene: TRBV4-3; D gene: .; clone size: .; CDR3 protein: CASSQGGDAPQYF; CDR3 DNA: TGCGCCAGCAGCCAAGGCGGGGACGCCCCACAGTACTTC
J gene: TRBJ1-2; V gene: TRBV7-2; D gene: TRBD1; clone size: many; CDR3 protein: CASSPGQGVNYGYTF; CDR3 DNA: TGTGCCAGCAGTCCAGGACAGGGGGTGAACTATGGCTACACCTTC
J gene: TRBJ2-2; V gene: TRBV5-7; D gene: .; clone size: many; CDR3 protein: CASSLARSGELFF; CDR3 DNA: TGTGCCAGCAGCTTGGCAAGATCCGGGGAGCTGTTTTTT
J gene: TRBJ2-5; V gene: TRBV20-1; D gene: .; clone size: few; CDR3 protein: CSARVGTIPQETQYF; CDR3 DNA: TGCAGTGCTAGAGTCGGGACAATACCCCAAGAGACCCAGTACTTC
J gene: TRBJ2-1; V gene: TRBV20-1; D gene: TRBD2; clone size: many; CDR3 protein: CSARDRLGTSSYNEQFF; CDR3 DNA: TGCAGTGCTAGAGATCGGCTCGGGACTAGCTCTTACAATGAGCAGTTCTTC
J gene: TRBJ1-1; V gene: TRBV7-3; D gene: .; clone size: .; CDR3 protein: CASSLGSGEGEAFF; CDR3 DNA: TGTGCCAGCAGCTTAGGCTCAGGGGAGGGTGAAGCTTTCTTT
J gene: TRBJ1-2; V gene: TRBV28; D gene: TRBD1; clone size: few; CDR3 protein: CASTAPGQVNYGYTF; CDR3 DNA: TGTGCCAGCACCGCTCCGGGACAGGTGAACTATGGCTACACCTTC
J gene: TRBJ2-7; V gene: TRBV12-3/TRBV12-4; D gene: .; clone size: many; CDR3 protein: CASSLEVGGAFPGEQYF; CDR3 DNA: TGTGCCAGCAGTTTAGAGGTAGGCGGGGCCTTCCCCGGCGAGCAGTACTTC